Listed below are T cell receptor beta chains from one sample, sequenced in a study of cytomegalovirus exposure and HLA in healthy donors. The data were produced by immunoSEQ multiplex PCR, yet TCRdb's version contains in-frame clones alone and is incomplete. The sample contains about 330,000 clones, more than 80% of which appear only once. Sequencing was done on a sample of PBMCs. The receptors shown here come from a woman between 18 and 30 years old in good health and CMV-seronegative. The CDR3 runs from the conserved cysteine through the conserved F or W. Each record gives: D gene, V gene, J gene, clone size, CDR3 DNA, CDR3 protein. A D gene is named only where the DNA matches it firmly. Not every row has a clone size; where given, it reads once, few, many or a size class.

NA,TRBV20-1,TRBJ1-1,NA,TGCAGTGCTCAGGGGAACACTGAAGCTTTCTTT,CSAQGNTEAFF
NA,TRBV27,TRBJ1-4,NA,TGTGCCAGCAGCCCATCGGCCGGGTTTGCAACTAATGAAAAACTGTTTTTT,CASSPSAGFATNEKLFF
NA,TRBV7-2,TRBJ2-3,NA,TGTGCCAGCAGCGCAGACTCGACTAGCACAGATACGCAGTATTTT,CASSADSTSTDTQYF
TRBD1,TRBV6-5,TRBJ1-5,NA,TGTGCCAGCAGTTGGACAGGTCTTGATCAGCCCCAGCATTTT,CASSWTGLDQPQHF
TRBD1,TRBV9,TRBJ1-4,NA,TGTGCCAGCAGCGGGACCGGGACAGGGGAAAAACTGTTTTTT,CASSGTGTGEKLFF
NA,TRBV19,TRBJ1-2,NA,TGTGCCAGTAGTACGACAGGAAGAGGCTACACCTTC,CASSTTGRGYTF
TRBD2,TRBV30,TRBJ2-1,NA,TGTGCCTGGAGTCGTAGCGGGAGCGCCAATGAGCAGTTCTTC,CAWSRSGSANEQFF
NA,TRBV27,TRBJ2-3,NA,TGTGCCAGCAGTTTGGGTCGACATACAGATACGCAGTATTTT,CASSLGRHTDTQYF
NA,TRBV25-1,TRBJ2-2,NA,TGTGCCAGCAGGAGAGGTGCCACTCGGGACACCGGGGAGCTGTTTTTT,CASRRGATRDTGELFF
NA,TRBV19,TRBJ2-7,NA,TGTGCCAGTAGTATTTTAGTCGGCTACGAGCAGTACTTC,CASSILVGYEQYF
TRBD2,TRBV7-2,TRBJ2-7,NA,TGTGCCAGCAGCCCCTCGGGGGGCTCCTACGAGCAGTACTTC,CASSPSGGSYEQYF
TRBD1,TRBV5-1,TRBJ1-2,NA,TGCGCCAGCAGCCCAGGGACAGGGGAATTCGGGGACTATGGCTACACCTTC,CASSPGTGEFGDYGYTF
TRBD2,TRBV9,TRBJ2-7,NA,TGTGCCAGCAGCCCCGCGGGGGGGGAGCGCCACGAGCAGTACTTC,CASSPAGGERHEQYF
NA,TRBV5-1,TRBJ2-7,once,TGCGCCAGCAGCTTGCAGGGATCCTACGAGCAGTACTTC,CASSLQGSYEQYF
TRBD2,TRBV27,TRBJ2-2,NA,TGTGCCAGCAGTCCGGGACTAGCGGGAGTCGGGGAGCTGTTTTTT,CASSPGLAGVGELFF
TRBD1,TRBV5-1,TRBJ1-2,few,TGCGCCAGCAGCCTTGTGTTCCTCCGGGACAGTCCCGATGGCTACACCTTC,CASSLVFLRDSPDGYTF
NA,TRBV18,TRBJ1-2,NA,TGTGCCAGCTCACCAAATACTAAGGGGATAGGCTATGGCTACACCTTC,CASSPNTKGIGYGYTF
TRBD2,TRBV10-3,TRBJ2-2,NA,TGTGCCATCACTACTAGTTTGGCGGGAGGGCCGAAGGACGGGGAGCTGTTTTTT,CAITTSLAGGPKDGELFF
NA,TRBV11-3,TRBJ2-1,NA,TGTGCCAGCAGCTCCGATTCGGGGGATGAGCAGTTCTTC,CASSSDSGDEQFF
NA,TRBV4-3,TRBJ1-5,NA,TGCGCCAGCAGCCAAGACGGGGGGAGGTTCGAGCCCCAGCATTTT,CASSQDGGRFEPQHF
TRBD2,TRBV4-1,TRBJ2-7,few,TGCGCCAGCAGCCCCGGGACTAGACCCTACGAGCAGTACTTC,CASSPGTRPYEQYF
NA,TRBV6-6,TRBJ2-7,many,TGTGCCAGCAGCATTAGCGGATCGAAATACGAGCAGTACTTC,CASSISGSKYEQYF
TRBD1,TRBV27,TRBJ2-3,NA,TGTGCCAGCAGTTTATACAGGGGTGGAAGAGATACGCAGTATTTT,CASSLYRGGRDTQYF
TRBD1,TRBV7-2,TRBJ1-5,NA,TGTGCCAGCAGCACCGGACAGGGCGATCAGCCCCAGCATTTT,CASSTGQGDQPQHF
TRBD1,TRBV5-8,TRBJ2-1,NA,TGTGCCACACCGGGACAGCTTTACAGTTTGGGTGAGCAGTTCTTC,CATPGQLYSLGEQFF
TRBD1,TRBV11-3,TRBJ2-2,NA,TGTGCCAGCAGCTCTGGGACAGCGAACACCGGGGAGCTGTTTTTT,CASSSGTANTGELFF
TRBD1,TRBV5-4,TRBJ1-1,once,TGTGCCAGCAGCTTGGCCGTGGGGACAGCGAACACTGAAGCTTTCTTT,CASSLAVGTANTEAFF
TRBD1,TRBV29-1,TRBJ1-1,NA,TGCAGCGCCGGGGGACAGGGGAACACTGAAGCTTTCTTT,CSAGGQGNTEAFF
TRBD1,TRBV5-4,TRBJ2-3,once,TGTGCCAGCAGCTTGGGACAGGGACCAGATACGCAGTATTTT,CASSLGQGPDTQYF
NA,TRBV19,TRBJ1-4,NA,TGTGCCAGTAGCGCGGGGGAAAAACTGTTTTTT,CASSAGEKLFF
NA,TRBV25-1,TRBJ2-5,NA,TGTGCCAGCAGTGAATTTTGGAGTAGCGGCAAAGAGACCCAGTACTTC,CASSEFWSSGKETQYF
TRBD1,TRBV6-5,TRBJ2-2,NA,TGTGCCAGCAGGGGACAGGGAACGAACACCGGGGAGCTGTTTTTT,CASRGQGTNTGELFF
TRBD1,TRBV29-1,TRBJ1-2,few,TGCAGCGGGAGACAGGGAACGGACTATGGCTACACCTTC,CSGRQGTDYGYTF
TRBD2,TRBV13,TRBJ2-6,NA,TGTGCCAGCAGCGCGGGGGGACCTGACATCTCTGGGGCCAACGTCCTGACTTTC,CASSAGGPDISGANVLTF
NA,TRBV7-8,TRBJ2-7,NA,TGTGCCAGCAGCTCCCTAGCGAGTAGGTACGAGCAGTACTTC,CASSSLASRYEQYF
NA,TRBV6-1,TRBJ2-7,NA,TGTGCCAGCACAGAGGGGGTAGGGTACGAGCAGTACTTC,CASTEGVGYEQYF
TRBD1,TRBV19,TRBJ1-4,NA,TGTGCCAGTAGTCCCACAGGGGTTGCAACTAATGAAAAACTGTTTTTT,CASSPTGVATNEKLFF
TRBD1,TRBV11-3,TRBJ2-7,NA,TGTGCCAGCAGCTTAGACAGGGACAGCTCCTACGAGCAGTACTTC,CASSLDRDSSYEQYF
NA,TRBV6-6,TRBJ2-1,NA,TGTGCCAGCAGTCGACAGGAGAGCTCCTACAATGAGCAGTTCTTC,CASSRQESSYNEQFF
NA,TRBV7-6,TRBJ2-7,NA,TGTGCCAGCAGCTTAAGGCTCGGGGAAGAGCAGTACTTC,CASSLRLGEEQYF
NA,TRBV12-2,TRBJ2-1,NA,TGTGCAAGTCGCCCTAGCGGGACTAGCTCCTACAATGAGCAGTTCTTC,CASRPSGTSSYNEQFF
TRBD1,TRBV27,TRBJ1-1,NA,TGTGCCAGCAGTTCCGGACAGGGGGAGGCTGAAGCTTTCTTT,CASSSGQGEAEAFF
NA,TRBV27,TRBJ1-4,NA,TGTGCCAGCGGGGGGGCTTCTCGGGAAAAACTGTTTTTT,CASGGASREKLFF
TRBD2,TRBV18,TRBJ2-7,NA,TGTGCCAGCTCCCGGACTAGCGGGGGCTACGAGCAGTACTTC,CASSRTSGGYEQYF
NA,TRBV5-1,TRBJ2-2,NA,TGCGCCAGCAGCTTGGCATGGGGAGACACCGGGGAGCTGTTTTTT,CASSLAWGDTGELFF
NA,TRBV19,TRBJ2-1,NA,TGTGCCAGTAGTATTGGTAAAAGGCGCGGCAATGAGCAGTTCTTC,CASSIGKRRGNEQFF
TRBD1,TRBV10-3,TRBJ1-2,NA,TGTGCCATCAGTGCAAAGGACAGGGGTAATGGCTACACCTTC,CAISAKDRGNGYTF
NA,TRBV28,TRBJ1-5,NA,TGTGCCAGCACCTGGACAGACCTCAATCAGCCCCAGCATTTT,CASTWTDLNQPQHF
TRBD2,TRBV7-3,TRBJ2-1,NA,TGTGCCAGCAGCTTAATGGGGACTAGTGATGAGCAGTTCTTC,CASSLMGTSDEQFF
TRBD1,TRBV6-4,TRBJ2-6,once,TGTGCCAGCAGTGGGACAGGGGAGCCCTCTGGGGCCAACGTCCTGACTTTC,CASSGTGEPSGANVLTF
TRBD2,TRBV6-5,TRBJ2-7,NA,TGTGCCAGCAGTTACGCGGGAGGGGGTTCCTACGAGCAGTACTTC,CASSYAGGGSYEQYF
TRBD1,TRBV5-8,TRBJ2-7,NA,TGTGCCAGCAGCTTGGCAGGGGACAGGGGGGGCGAGCAGTACTTC,CASSLAGDRGGEQYF
TRBD2,TRBV19,TRBJ2-3,NA,TGTGCCAGCTCGGGGGGGGCGGGAGATTGGACAGATACGCAGTATTTT,CASSGGAGDWTDTQYF
TRBD1,TRBV7-2,TRBJ1-1,NA,TGTGCCAGCAGCCGAGAGGACAGGGGGCTTTTGGAGGTCACTGAAGCTTTCTTT,CASSREDRGLLEVTEAFF
TRBD1,TRBV11-3,TRBJ1-1,NA,TGTGCCAGCAGCACGGGACAGGGGACGAACACTGAAGCTTTCTTT,CASSTGQGTNTEAFF
TRBD2,TRBV7-2,TRBJ2-7,NA,TGTGCCAGCAGCTTCATAGCGGGGGGTTACGAGCAGTACTTC,CASSFIAGGYEQYF
TRBD2,TRBV18,TRBJ2-7,few,TGTGCCAGCTCCCGGGGAGCGGGAACCTACGAGCAGTACTTC,CASSRGAGTYEQYF